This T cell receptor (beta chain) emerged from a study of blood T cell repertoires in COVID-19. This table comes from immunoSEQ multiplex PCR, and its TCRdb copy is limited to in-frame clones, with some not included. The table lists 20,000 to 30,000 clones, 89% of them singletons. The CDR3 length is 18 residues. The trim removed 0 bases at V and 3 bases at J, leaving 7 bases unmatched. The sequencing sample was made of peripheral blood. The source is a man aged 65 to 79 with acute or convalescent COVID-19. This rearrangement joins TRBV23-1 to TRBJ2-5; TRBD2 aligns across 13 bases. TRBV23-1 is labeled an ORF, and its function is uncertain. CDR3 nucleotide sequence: TGCGCCAGCAGTCAATCACTTGTCACTAGCGGGGGGGAAGAGACCCAGTACTTC. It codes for CASSQSLVTSGGEETQYF.